This is a list of T cell receptor beta chains from one sample in a study of beta chain features in type 1 diabetes. Libraries were prepared by immunoSEQ multiplex PCR; TCRdb keeps only in-frame clonotypes and omits some of them. The sample records 900,000 or so clones, roughly 15% being singletons. The sample consisted of naive CD4+ T cells from blood. The source of these receptors is a woman between 18 and 30 years old in good health. Both conserved end residues are trimmed from each CDR3. Clone size is not always given. Where it is, it says once, few, many or a class for expanded clones.

j_call v_call clone_size cdr3_aa
TRBJ2-5 TRBV7-2 NA ASSLDKGQGTQY
NA TRBV5-6 few ASSLNPGSNYEQY
TRBJ1-3 TRBV13 few ASSREQVTKGNTIY
TRBJ1-2 TRBV20-1 few SGTDYGYT
TRBJ2-3 TRBV2 NA ASSDGDTQY
TRBJ2-1 TRBV27 NA ASRPTRSQGQF
TRBJ2-5 TRBV5-1 few ASSFGVQETQY
TRBJ1-5 TRBV6-5 NA ASSLGQDNQPQH
TRBJ2-1 TRBV19 NA ASRLAGHNEQF
TRBJ2-7 TRBV25-1 few ASSILATEQY
TRBJ1-1 TRBV4-2 NA ASSLDRVATEAF
TRBJ2-1 TRBV28 NA ASCSSGIPIVKQF
TRBJ2-4 TRBV5-1 few ASSLSLVSNIQY
TRBJ1-2 TRBV5-4 few ASSLGWESYT
TRBJ2-1 TRBV7-2 once ASSFGSGSLRNEQF
TRBJ1-4 TRBV5-6 few ASSLKPATNEKLF
TRBJ2-1 TRBV2 NA ASKHPLGAFNNEQF
TRBJ1-3 TRBV28 NA ASSFYLGRNSGNTIY
TRBJ2-2 TRBV15 few ATSRAPSRITGELF
TRBJ2-5 TRBV7-9 NA ASSLGRSDKETQY
TRBJ1-4 TRBV2 few ASKGYRRGSEKLF
TRBJ2-1 TRBV4-1 few ASSPAWTGKRRANSYNEQF
TRBJ2-2 TRBV2 few ASTRLTGGTGELF
TRBJ2-5 TRBV2 few ASSGDSQETQY
TRBJ2-7 TRBV5-1 NA ASSLVGGISYEQY
TRBJ1-2 TRBV5-1 NA ASSLDDRGLNYGYT
TRBJ2-5 TRBV4-2 few ASSQDSQETQY
TRBJ2-5 TRBV28 few ASSLLGGPQETQY
TRBJ2-5 TRBV7-2 few ASSPRLGLAGETQY
TRBJ2-5 TRBV7-2 few ASSSQLVLNRETQY
TRBJ2-1 TRBV5-1 few ASSLFQRESNEQF
TRBJ2-1 TRBV15 NA ATSRDRLANEQL
TRBJ1-2 TRBV7-9 NA ASSWTANYGYT
TRBJ1-5 TRBV18 few ASSPMRGPNQPQH
TRBJ2-1 TRBV5-6 NA ASSLSRNEQF
TRBJ1-5 TRBV7-9 NA ASSLAPGQPQH
TRBJ1-2 TRBV21-1 few ASSSRSGLSYGYT
TRBJ2-7 TRBV10-3 NA AISESWGTERY
TRBJ1-1 TRBV15 NA ATSRDVGAPEAF
TRBJ1-2 TRBV5-4 few ASSMGLTANYGYT
TRBJ2-5 TRBV29-1 few SVEGASRFQETQY
TRBJ2-7 TRBV28 NA ASTTLGSSYEQY
TRBJ1-1 TRBV6-6 few ASSSTMAF
TRBJ2-3 TRBV7-2 NA ATLRSPSDTQY
TRBJ2-2 TRBV5-4 few ASSLVLRENTGELF
TRBJ2-3 TRBV4-3 NA ASSYRDTRADTQY
TRBJ1-1 TRBV6-6 few ASSYSAVEAF
TRBJ1-1 TRBV4-3 NA ASSQKQGTAF
TRBJ1-5 TRBV28 NA ASGLGNQPQH
TRBJ1-2 TRBV5-6 few ASRGLIPSWHGYT
TRBJ2-1 TRBV28 NA ASNAWFGQGGSYNEQF
TRBJ2-7 TRBV29-1 few SVVGQSSYEQY
TRBJ2-7 TRBV7-9 few ASSFGIKDYEQY
TRBJ2-3 TRBV5-1 NA ASRFIGTSGLPSTDTQY
TRBJ2-1 TRBV7-2 few ASSFGTTGAEQF